These 29 T cell receptor beta chains came from one sample sequenced in a study of shared clonotypes between healthy human individuals. Clones were sequenced by immunoSEQ multiplex PCR, and TCRdb holds only the in-frame ones, with some missing. Found here are over 2 million clones, roughly 96% of them singletons; the top ten hold roughly 0.13%. The sequenced material came from naive CD4+ T cells sorted from blood. Documented subset: CD45RA+ positively selected. The receptor source for this set is a man between 18 and 35 years old in good health.

Written as DNA, the CDR3 is TGCGCCAGCGGAGGACTAGCGGGGGAGACCCAGTACTTC. Residues: CASGGLAGETQYF. V gene TRBV5-1 combines with J gene TRBJ2-5; 12 bases are a match to TRBD2. The CDR3 runs 13 residues. Trimming at V came to 7 bases and at J to 5 bases, leaving 3 bases not matched to a gene. Germline loops: CDR1 SGHRS, CDR2 YFSETQ.

The genes are TRBV30 and TRBJ2-2; perhaps D is TRBD1 or TRBD2 (5 bases each). The V gene lost 4 bases and the J gene lost 4 bases, with 19 bases spanning the gap. The CDR3 loop spans 16 amino acids. The germline gives CDR1 GTSNPN, CDR2 SVGIG (reference sequence). The DNA for the CDR3 is TGTGCCTGGAATCCCGATTCGGGGCTGAGCACCGGGGAGCTGTTTTTT. Translating gives CAWNPDSGLSTGELFF.

The chain recombines TRBV30 with TRBJ1-2; D is perhaps TRBD1 (5 bases). Deletions cut 0 bases from V and 3 bases from J, with 11 bases between. CDR3 length: 14 residues. Germline V gene data show CDR1 as GTSNPN and CDR2 as SVGIG (reference sequence). The CDR3 spells CAWSVGAVDYGYTF. The CDR3 region has the DNA TGTGCCTGGAGTGTTGGGGCGGTGGACTATGGCTACACCTTC.

This clone has only one observation. V usage is TRBV5-1 and J usage is TRBJ2-3; D may be TRBD2 (6 bases). This CDR3 spans 15 amino acids. Trimming cost V 3 bases and J 0 bases, with 11 bases left between them. The germline gives CDR1 SGHRS, CDR2 YFSETQ. The CDR3 DNA sequence: TGCGCCAGCAGCTGGGGGGACGGTAGCACAGATACGCAGTATTTT. Translated: CASSWGDGSTDTQYF.

In this sample, this clone turned up many times. The gene calls are TRBV30 and TRBJ2-5; the D gene is possibly TRBD1 (6 bases). The CDR3 runs to 15 residues. V lost 1 base and J lost 5, with 17 bases in between. Germline values: CDR1 GTSNPN, CDR2 SVGIG (reference sequence). CDR3 region: CAWSEQGWARETQYF. The CDR3 DNA is TGTGCCTGGAGTGAACAGGGTTGGGCCAGGGAGACCCAGTACTTC. Drawing the rest from reference TRBV30 and TRBJ2-5, the complete variable domain is SQTIHQWPATLVQPVGSPLSLECTVEGTSNPNLYWYRQAAGRGLQLLFYSVGIGQISSEVPQNLSASRPQDRQFILSSKKLLLSDSGFYLCAWSEQGWARETQYFGPGTRLLVL.

This chain uses TRBV10-3 with TRBJ2-1, with 8 bases identical to TRBD1. This CDR3 is built from 14 residues. J gave up 5 bases and V 3 bases, and 3 bases lay outside the gene matches. The germline V gene has CDR1 ENHRY and CDR2 SYGVKD. CDR3 DNA: TGTGCCATCAGTGACGGGACAGGCGACAATGAGCAGTTCTTC. Translated: CAISDGTGDNEQFF.

This chain uses TRBV7-8 with TRBJ1-6; TRBD1 agrees at 9 bases. The V segment lost 5 bases and the J segment 9 bases; nucleotides outside the gene matches: 8. The germline V gene encodes CDR1 SGHVS and CDR2 FQNEAQ. The CDR3 extends over 15 amino acids. As DNA, the CDR3 is TGTGCCAGCAGCCGTCCCGGGACAGGGTCTTCACCCCTCCACTTT. It specifies CASSRPGTGSSPLHF.

The CDR3 region is CAWVGQGGSPLHF. The CDR3 nucleotides are TGTGCCTGGGTTGGACAGGGGGGTTCACCCCTCCACTTT. The chain links TRBV30 to TRBJ1-6; TRBD1 matches 10 bases. The germline V gene encodes CDR1 GTSNPN and CDR2 SVGIG (reference sequence). The CDR3 contains 13 residues. Germline trimming cut 5 bases from V and 9 bases from J; bases unmatched to any gene: 4.

This clone was seen only a few times. The gene calls are TRBV4-1 and TRBJ1-2; D not certain. The CDR3 contains 15 residues. Germline loops: CDR1 MGHRA, CDR2 YSYEKL. V lost 0 bases and J 8 bases, leaving 16 bases between the germline ends. CDR3 bases: TGCGCCAGCAGCCAAGATCAGGATCCCTTGAGCGGCTACACCTTC. Translating gives CASSQDQDPLSGYTF.

The CDR3 sequence is CASSLAGLDAEAFF. The CDR3 DNA reads TGCGCCAGCAGCTTGGCAGGGCTAGACGCTGAAGCTTTCTTT. The chain recombines TRBV5-1 with TRBJ1-1, with D possibly matching TRBD1 (5 bases). V was cut by 0 bases and J by 6 bases, with 12 bases left in between. CDR1 and CDR2 from the germline V gene are SGHRS and YFSETQ. CDR3 length: 14 residues.

The chain employs TRBV6-6 and TRBJ1-5; TRBD1 aligns across 7 bases. Germline trimming cut 7 bases from V and 5 bases from J; bases unmatched to any gene: 11. Germline CDR1 is MNHNY and CDR2 is SVGAGI (reference sequence). This CDR3 has 15 amino acids. The CDR3 DNA sequence: TGTGCCAGCACCAAGGGGGGGACAGCGGATCAGCCCCAGCATTTT. This codes for CASTKGGTADQPQHF.

The chain joins TRBV10-2 to TRBJ1-3; a possible D gene is TRBD1 (6 bases). Trimming removed 2 bases from V and 0 bases from J, with 11 bases in between. The CDR3 length is 16 residues. Germline loops: CDR1 WSHSY, CDR2 SAAADI. In DNA form, the CDR3 reads TGCGCCAGCAGTGAGGAAGACAGGCTCTCTGGAAACACCATATATTTT. Its translation: CASSEEDRLSGNTIYF.

The chain couples TRBV19 to TRBJ2-1; D gene unclear. The CDR3 length is 11 residues. V gave up 5 bases and J gave up 5 bases, with 4 bases separating them. CDR1 and CDR2 from the germline V gene are LNHDA and SQIVND (reference sequence). The CDR3 region is CASSHDNEQFF. The CDR3 DNA is TGTGCCAGTAGTCACGACAATGAGCAGTTCTTC. Full variable domain (rest looked up from reference TRBV19 and TRBJ2-1): DGGITQSPKYLFRKEGQNVTLSCEQNLNHDAMYWYRQDPGQGLRLIYYSQIVNDFQKGDIAEGYSVSREKKESFPLTVTSAQKNPTAFYLCASSHDNEQFFGPGTRLTVL.

This sequence joins TRBV19 and TRBJ2-7; D is perhaps TRBD1 or TRBD2 (7 bases each). V was clipped by 5 bases and J by 0 bases, with 11 bases between them. CDR3 size: 14 residues. CDR1 is LNHDA and CDR2 is SQIVND in the germline V gene (reference sequence). CDR3 residues: CASSGRGGSYEQYF. Written as DNA, the CDR3 is TGTGCCAGTAGTGGCAGGGGGGGCTCCTACGAGCAGTACTTC.

This clone was recorded only once. The chain carries TRBV27 and TRBJ2-6; D remains unclear. CDR1 is MNHEY and CDR2 is SMNVEV in the germline V gene (reference sequence). The CDR3 covers 17 residues. Deletions cut 3 bases from V and 0 bases from J, with 12 bases between. CDR3: CASSFLGSSSGANVLTF. CDR3 nucleotide sequence: TGTGCCAGCAGTTTTCTCGGAAGCAGCTCTGGGGCCAACGTCCTGACTTTC.

This sequence joins TRBV11-3 and TRBJ2-3; a possible D gene is TRBD1 (6 bases). V gave up 5 bases and J gave up 10 bases, with 19 bases separating them. The germline V gene encodes CDR1 SGHNT and CDR2 YENEEA. The CDR3 sequence is 14 residues long. The CDR3 DNA follows: TGTGCCAGCAGCACCCGGGACACGGGCTTCCCGCAGTATTTT. Protein: CASSTRDTGFPQYF.

The CDR3 DNA sequence: TGTGCCAGCAGTTTTCGGACTCAGGGGACAGATACGCAGTATTTT. Translated: CASSFRTQGTDTQYF. The chain employs TRBV27 and TRBJ2-3; D is perhaps TRBD1 (6 bases). The CDR3 is 15 residues long. Germline loops: CDR1 MNHEY, CDR2 SMNVEV (reference sequence). The V end was cut by 3 bases, the J end by 3 bases, with 13 bases between.

The chain is built from TRBV10-1 and TRBJ2-1, with a possible D match to TRBD2 (5 bases). This CDR3 is 14 amino acids long. Trimming shortened V by 7 bases and J by 8 bases, and 18 bases separated the two germline ends. CDR1 and CDR2 from the germline V gene are WNHNN and SYGVQD (reference sequence). The CDR3 loop is CASMPGTTGYEQFF. Written as DNA, the CDR3 is TGCGCCAGCATGCCGGGCACAACGGGGTATGAGCAGTTCTTC.

About this clone itself: Other DNA variants within this sample encode the same CDR3. The chain uses TRBV28 and TRBJ1-2; D is possibly TRBD1 (6 bases). This CDR3 region has 12 residues. Germline values: CDR1 MDHEN, CDR2 SYDVKM. V shed 4 bases and J shed 5 bases, with 8 bases lying between them. The CDR3 protein is CASSSGVYGYTF. CDR3 in DNA: TGTGCCAGCAGTTCAGGGGTATATGGCTACACCTTC.

Turning to this clone: Distinct nucleotide sequences in the sample also encode this CDR3. The CDR3 loop is CAISGQGLSNQPQHF. The CDR3 DNA reads as TGTGCCATCAGTGGGCAGGGTTTAAGTAATCAGCCCCAGCATTTT. The V gene is TRBV10-3, the J gene TRBJ1-5; tentatively, D is TRBD1 (5 bases). The CDR3 contains 15 residues. Trimming shortened V by 4 bases and J by 4 bases, and 14 bases separated the two germline ends. The germline V gene has CDR1 ENHRY and CDR2 SYGVKD.

In this sample, this clone turned up once. Other DNA sequences of this sample code for an identical CDR3. V gene TRBV7-9 combines with J gene TRBJ2-7; D may be TRBD1 or TRBD2 (5 bases each). The CDR3 has 14 amino acids. Per germline, CDR1 SEHNR and CDR2 FQNEAQ (reference sequence). V gave up 3 bases and J gave up 0 bases, with 9 bases separating them. The CDR3 region is CASSLGRSSYEQYF. CDR3 in DNA: TGTGCCAGCAGCTTGGGACGAAGCTCCTACGAGCAGTACTTC.

This rearrangement joins TRBV7-2 to TRBJ2-5, with D maybe TRBD1 (6 bases). V was pared by 6 bases and J by 5 bases, with 16 bases between. This CDR3 comprises 14 residues. Germline V lookup: CDR1 SGHTA, CDR2 FQGNSA. The CDR3 region is CASRRDIGAETQYF. The CDR3, as DNA: TGTGCCAGCAGGAGGGACATAGGGGCGGAGACCCAGTACTTC.

This chain connects TRBV5-1 to TRBJ2-7; D possibly corresponds to TRBD2 (6 bases). This CDR3 has 16 residues. The germline CDR1 and CDR2 sequences are SGHRS and YFSETQ. Trimming stripped 3 bases from V and 3 bases from J, with 19 bases between. CDR3 coding DNA: TGCGCCAGCAGCTCCCGGTCTGGTAGCGGATACTACGAGCAGTACTTC. Its translation: CASSSRSGSGYYEQYF.

Note on this clone: This CDR3 is also generated by other DNA sequences in the sample. The chain carries TRBV6-5 and TRBJ2-7; TRBD1 matches at 11 bases. There are 15 residues in the CDR3. Germline CDR1 and CDR2: MNHEY and SVGAGI. Trimming cost V 2 bases and J 7 bases; bases outside gene matches: 7. The CDR3 loop is CASSYRDRGIYEQYF. The CDR3 DNA reads as TGTGCCAGCAGTTACCGGGACAGGGGGATTTATGAGCAGTACTTC.

The V gene is TRBV28, the J gene TRBJ1-2; weak D call: TRBD1 (5 bases). The CDR3 totals 14 residues. Germline CDR1 is MDHEN and CDR2 is SYDVKM. Trimming shortened V by 2 bases and J by 7 bases, and 14 bases separated the two germline ends. Here the CDR3 reads CASSLAEKGFGYTF. CDR3 coding DNA: TGTGCCAGCAGTTTAGCCGAGAAGGGGTTTGGCTACACCTTC.

The rearrangement links TRBV19 to TRBJ1-2, with a tentative D call TRBD1 (5 bases). This CDR3 region has 14 residues. V gave up 9 bases and J gave up 8 bases, with 22 bases separating them. From germline, CDR1 is LNHDA and CDR2 SQIVND (reference sequence). CDR3 residues: CASLNRGENGGYTF. CDR3 in DNA: TGTGCCAGCTTGAACCGGGGCGAAAACGGCGGCTACACCTTC. Full variable domain (missing parts from reference TRBV19 and TRBJ1-2): DGGITQSPKYLFRKEGQNVTLSCEQNLNHDAMYWYRQDPGQGLRLIYYSQIVNDFQKGDIAEGYSVSREKKESFPLTVTSAQKNPTAFYLCASLNRGENGGYTFGSGTRLTVV.

The J gene is TRBJ1-2, the V gene TRBV10-1; unclear D gene. V lost 11 bases and J 1 base, leaving 26 bases between the germline ends. Looked up from germline, CDR1 is WNHNN and CDR2 is SYGVQD (reference sequence). The CDR3 contains 17 residues. The CDR3 is CAFSIKVQTSFNYGYTF. The DNA of the CDR3 is TGCGCCTTCAGCATAAAGGTACAGACATCCTTTAACTATGGCTACACCTTC.

The rearrangement uses TRBV9 and TRBJ2-2, with 9 positions matching TRBD1. This CDR3 comprises 16 residues. V gave up 2 bases and J gave up 2 bases; unmatched junction bases: 4. Germline CDR1 is SGDLS and CDR2 is YYNGEE. The CDR3 region is CASSVLGQGNTGELFF. The CDR3, as DNA: TGTGCCAGCAGCGTTCTGGGACAGGGAAACACCGGGGAGCTGTTTTTT.

This sequence joins TRBV9 and TRBJ1-3; D call uncertain. The CDR3 is made up of 11 amino acids. Germline V gives CDR1 SGDLS, CDR2 YYNGEE. The V end was cut by 0 bases, the J end by 8 bases, with 3 bases between. The CDR3 bases are TGTGCCAGCAGCGTAGGAGACACCATATATTTT. Translating it yields CASSVGDTIYF.